The TCR beta chain under discussion was sequenced for a study of blood T cell repertoires in COVID-19. Study-level information: In each case, the material was cDNA or gDNA derived from T cells, B-cell-depleted T cells, or PBMCs.

Assay: immunoSEQ multiplex PCR; the TCRdb copy retains only in-frame clones and omits some. The sample lists about 69,000 clones, around three quarters seen once, with about 15% in the top ten. In germline, CDR1 is LNHDA, CDR2 SQIVND (reference sequence). The CDR3 spans 15 residues. Unmatched junction bases numbered 7, after V lost 4 bases and J lost 2 bases. The chain is built from TRBV19 and TRBJ2-5; TRBD1 matches 7 bases. Source material: peripheral blood. The sequence was collected from a man between 60 and 70 years old with acute or convalescent COVID-19. CDR3 DNA sequence: TGTGCCAGTAGTACATTACGGGGACAGCAAGAGACCCAGTACTTC. Protein: CASSTLRGQQETQYF.